This is a list of T cell receptor beta chains from one sample in a study of T cells in Graves' hyperthyroidism and ophthalmopathy. Using its own MiXCR run on the multiplex PCR reads, TCRdb lists one record per CDR3 protein. The sample lists roughly 420,000 distinct CDR3 sequences, 15% to 19% occurring once. The sequencing sample was made of blood. These receptors all come from a woman aged 18-30 years with Graves' hyperthyroidism. CDR3s include the opening cysteine and the closing phenylalanine or tryptophan. The D gene is left open where the match is weak. The size entry is marked missing in some rows and otherwise reads once, few, many or a size class.

D	V	J	size	DNA	CDR3
TRBD1	TRBV19	TRBJ2-1	once	TGTGCCAGTTCCCGGGACAGGGCTCCTGAGCAGTTCTTC	CASSRDRAPEQFF
TRBD2	TRBV6-1	TRBJ2-6	once	TGTGCCAGCAGTCTGACTAGCGGGAGCCCTGGGGCCAACGTCCTGACTTTC	CASSLTSGSPGANVLTF
.	TRBV19	TRBJ2-7	.	TGTGCCAGTAGTAGCAGGGGTGAGACCTACGAGCAGTACTTC	CASSSRGETYEQYF
.	TRBV6-1	TRBJ2-3	.	TGTGCCAGCAGCCCAACGAGGGGAGATACGCAGTATTTT	CASSPTRGDTQYF
.	TRBV5-1	TRBJ1-1	many	TGCGCCAGCAGCTTGGTGACAGGACGGGACACTGAAGCTTTCTTT	CASSLVTGRDTEAFF
TRBD2	TRBV6-1	TRBJ2-5	many	TGTGCCAGCAGTAAGCGGACTAGCGGGAGGGCCGGAGAGACCCAGTACTTC	CASSKRTSGRAGETQYF
.	TRBV20-1	TRBJ1-1	few	TGCAGTGCGACAGGGAACACTGAAGCTTTCTTT	CSATGNTEAFF
.	TRBV5-1	TRBJ1-1	many	TGCGCCAGCAGCCCTGTGCCGGCAGGGGATGCTTTCTTT	CASSPVPAGDAFF
.	TRBV20-1	TRBJ2-1	.	TGCAGTGCTAGAGAGGGGCTAGCGAACTCTGTCTCCTACAATGAGCAGTTCTTC	CSAREGLANSVSYNEQFF
.	TRBV10-1	TRBJ2-3	.	TGCGCCAGCAGTGTTAACAGGGCTCGCTCAGATACGCAGTATTTT	CASSVNRARSDTQYF
TRBD2	TRBV7-2	TRBJ2-7	many	TGTGCCAGCAGCTTCCGACTAGCGGGGTTGTACGAGCAGTACTTC	CASSFRLAGLYEQYF
.	TRBV29-1	TRBJ2-5	few	TGCAGCGTTGATTCGAGACGGAAACAAGAGACCCAGTACTTC	CSVDSRRKQETQYF
.	TRBV20-1	TRBJ1-1	many	TGCAGTGCTGGTCCCTCTGGGGAGACTGAAGCTTTCTTT	CSAGPSGETEAFF
.	TRBV28	TRBJ1-5	.	TGTGCCAGCAGTCGGAGGGTGGGGAATCAGCCCCAGCATTTT	CASSRRVGNQPQHF
TRBD1	TRBV11-3	TRBJ2-3	many	TGTGCCAGCAGCATGCGGACAGGGGGGGGCACAGATACGCAGTATTTT	CASSMRTGGGTDTQYF
TRBD2	TRBV7-2	TRBJ2-3	few	TGTGCCAGCCGCCCCCTGAGAGGACTAGCGGGAGTAGATACGCAGTATTTT	CASRPLRGLAGVDTQYF
.	TRBV2	TRBJ2-5	few	TGTGCCAGCAGTGGTCAGCGACAAGAGACCCAGTACTTC	CASSGQRQETQYF
TRBD2	TRBV4-1	TRBJ2-3	many	TGCGCCAGCAGCCAAGGGGCGGGAGGGCCCTTTAGCACAGATACGCAGTATTTT	CASSQGAGGPFSTDTQYF
TRBD1	TRBV20-1	TRBJ2-5	many	TGCAGTGCTAGGAGGGCAGGGGGACGGGAGACCCAGTACTTC	CSARRAGGRETQYF
TRBD2	TRBV13	TRBJ2-1	.	TGTGCCAGCAGCTTACCTAGCGGGATGTCCTACAATGAGCAGTTCTTC	CASSLPSGMSYNEQFF
.	TRBV18	TRBJ2-6	many	TGTGCCAGCTCACCATCCAACGTCCTGACTTTC	CASSPSNVLTF
.	TRBV20-1	TRBJ2-5	many	TGCAGTGCTAGAGATCTCCGTGGGGAGACCCAGTACTTC	CSARDLRGETQYF
TRBD1	TRBV5-8	TRBJ2-7	.	TGTGCCAGCAGCTTGAAAGGGGGCCGAGTGAGAGAGCAGTACTTC	CASSLKGGRVREQYF
TRBD2	TRBV10-3	TRBJ2-7	few	TGTGCCATCAGTGGGCTGGCGGGAGAACCCCACGAGCAGTACTTC	CAISGLAGEPHEQYF
.	TRBV5-1	TRBJ1-3	.	TGCGCCAGCAGCTTAAGCCAGAGCTCTGGAAACACCATATATTTT	CASSLSQSSGNTIYF
TRBD1	TRBV10-3	TRBJ1-1	few	TGTGCCATCAGGCACCCACAGGGGGTCCGGACTGAAGCTTTCTTT	CAIRHPQGVRTEAFF
TRBD2	TRBV7-9	TRBJ2-7	.	TGTGCCAGCAGCTTCGGGGGCGTAGGGACTAGCGGGAGAACCTACGAGCAGTACTTC	CASSFGGVGTSGRTYEQYF
.	TRBV11-2	TRBJ2-1	many	TGTGCCAGCAGCCAAGGAGGACGGTCCAGTGAGCAGTTCTTC	CASSQGGRSSEQFF
.	TRBV7-8	TRBJ2-2	.	TGTGCCAGCAGTAAAGGACCCCAGGGCGGGGAGCTGTTTTTT	CASSKGPQGGELFF
.	TRBV24-1	TRBJ1-1	few	TGTGCCACCGGGGACGGACTGAACACTGAAGCTTTCTTT	CATGDGLNTEAFF
TRBD1	TRBV7-8	TRBJ2-2	many	TGTGCCAGCAGCCGAGGGACAGACTTTTCGAACACCGGGGAGCTGTTTTTT	CASSRGTDFSNTGELFF
.	TRBV5-8	TRBJ1-4	many	TGTGCCAGCAGCTTGTCCCAGGACAGCGCCGAAAAACTGTTTTTT	CASSLSQDSAEKLFF
TRBD1	TRBV6-1	TRBJ2-7	many	TGTGCCAGCAGGCAGGGACAGGGAGTGTACGAGCAGTACTTC	CASRQGQGVYEQYF
.	TRBV20-1	TRBJ1-1	many	TGCAGTGCTAGGTTGGGCAGGGCTGAAGCTTTCTTT	CSARLGRAEAFF
TRBD2	TRBV20-1	TRBJ2-3	.	TGCAGTGTCCAGCCGGGAACTAGCGGAGGAACCACAGATACGCAGTATTTT	CSVQPGTSGGTTDTQYF
.	TRBV3-1	TRBJ2-3	few	TGTGCCAGCAGCCTAAGAGGGAGCGGTAGCACAGATACGCAGTATTTT	CASSLRGSGSTDTQYF
.	TRBV20-1	TRBJ1-4	many	TGCAGTGCTAGCTTACCGCTGACTAATGAAAAACTGTTTTTT	CSASLPLTNEKLFF
.	TRBV19	TRBJ2-1	few	TGTGCCAGTAGTATTTACGGGGGTGACAACAATGAGCAGTTCTTC	CASSIYGGDNNEQFF
TRBD2	TRBV19	TRBJ2-7	few	TGTGCCAGTAGTATAGCACTAGCGGGAGTCCCCGAGCAGTACTTC	CASSIALAGVPEQYF
TRBD2	TRBV20-1	TRBJ2-1	few	TGCAGTGCCGGACTAGCGGCGATGTTCAATGAGCAGTTCTTC	CSAGLAAMFNEQFF
.	TRBV15	TRBJ2-7	.	TGTGCCACCAGCAGAGATTATCCGGGCTCAGACAGCGCCTACGAGCAGTACTTC	CATSRDYPGSDSAYEQYF
TRBD1	TRBV11-2	TRBJ2-2	many	TGTGCCAGCAGCTTCCCGACCGACAGGGCGAACACCGGGGAGCTGTTTTTT	CASSFPTDRANTGELFF
TRBD1	TRBV28	TRBJ1-2	.	TGTGCCAGCAGTTTAAGGGGGCAGGGTTACACCTTC	CASSLRGQGYTF
.	TRBV20-1	TRBJ2-3	.	TGCAGTGCTAGAGATCAACGTGTCCGTGCGCAGTATTTT	CSARDQRVRAQYF
.	TRBV20-1	TRBJ2-5	few	TGCAGTGCTCCCAATCGGGACACCCAAGAGACCCAGTACTTC	CSAPNRDTQETQYF
.	TRBV2	TRBJ1-5	many	TGTGCCAGCAGTGTGGAGGATAGCAATCAGCCCCAGCATTTT	CASSVEDSNQPQHF
.	TRBV7-8	TRBJ2-1	many	TGTGCCAGCAGCAGCAGCGGGAATGAGCAGTTCTTC	CASSSSGNEQFF
TRBD1	TRBV7-2	TRBJ2-3	many	TGTGCCAGCAGCGTTACAGGGGGCGTCTTCACAGATACGCAGTATTTT	CASSVTGGVFTDTQYF
.	TRBV28	TRBJ1-1	.	TGTGCCAGCAGTTTGAGGACAATCCCCGGGGGGATGGGGAAGGGAGCTTTCTTT	CASSLRTIPGGMGKGAFF
.	TRBV11-1	TRBJ2-7	many	TGTGCCAGCAGCCCAAACGGAAAAACCTACGAGCAGTACTTC	CASSPNGKTYEQYF
.	TRBV2	TRBJ2-7	many	TGTGCCAGCAGTGACAGGGTGGAGTACGAGCAGTACTTC	CASSDRVEYEQYF
TRBD1	TRBV4-2	TRBJ1-2	few	TGTGCCAGCAGCCAAGAACGAGGACAGGGGATCCACACCTTC	CASSQERGQGIHTF
.	TRBV7-8	TRBJ2-1	many	TGTGCCAGCAGTTTTCAGAACCGGGGGAGGAATGAGCAGTTCTTC	CASSFQNRGRNEQFF
.	TRBV14	TRBJ1-4	many	TGTGCCAGCAGCGTCGGGGGTGCGGGAACAGAAAAACTGTTTTTT	CASSVGGAGTEKLFF
.	TRBV6-2/TRBV6-3	TRBJ1-1	many	TGTGCCAGCAGTAACGGACGGAACACTGAAGCTTTCTTT	CASSNGRNTEAFF